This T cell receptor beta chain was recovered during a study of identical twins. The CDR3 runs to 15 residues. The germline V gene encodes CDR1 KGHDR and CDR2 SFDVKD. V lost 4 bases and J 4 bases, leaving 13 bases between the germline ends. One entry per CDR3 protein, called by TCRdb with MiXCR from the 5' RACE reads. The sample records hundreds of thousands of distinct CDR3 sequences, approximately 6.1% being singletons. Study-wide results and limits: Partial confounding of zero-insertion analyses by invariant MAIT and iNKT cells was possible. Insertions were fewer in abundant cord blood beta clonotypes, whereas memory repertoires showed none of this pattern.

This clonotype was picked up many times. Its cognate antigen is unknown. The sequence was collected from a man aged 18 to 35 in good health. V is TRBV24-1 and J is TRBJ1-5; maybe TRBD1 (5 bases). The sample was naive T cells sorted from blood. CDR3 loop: CATSEGIRGNQPQHF. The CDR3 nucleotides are TGTGCCACCAGTGAGGGCATTAGGGGAAATCAGCCCCAGCATTTT.